The next 18 T cell receptor beta chains were all read from a single sample in a study of blood T cell repertoires in COVID-19. Using immunoSEQ multiplex PCR, the repertoire was profiled, and TCRdb retains in-frame clones only, with some absent. The sample records fewer than 250,000 clones, about 83% being singletons. The source material was peripheral blood. These TCRs come from a woman in her fifties or sixties with acute or convalescent COVID-19.

CDR3 coding DNA: TGTGCCAGCAGTTCGCAGGGGTCTCAGCCCCAGCATTTT. This encodes CASSSQGSQPQHF. The rearrangement links TRBV28 to TRBJ1-5, with a weak D call TRBD1 (6 bases). Trimming took off 4 bases at V and 6 bases at J, with 10 bases between the two ends. The CDR3 loop spans 13 amino acids. From germline, CDR1 is MDHEN and CDR2 SYDVKM.

The chain's CDR3 is CASRTRRTEAFF. The CDR3, as DNA: TGTGCCAGCAGGACCCGGAGGACTGAAGCTTTCTTT. This sequence joins TRBV28 and TRBJ1-1; D not resolved. V was cut by 6 bases and J by 5 bases, with 10 bases left in between. Germline CDR1 and CDR2: MDHEN and SYDVKM. The CDR3 is made up of 12 amino acids.

The chain links TRBV27 to TRBJ1-2, with 10 bases that match TRBD1. V trimming: 5 bases; J trimming: 3 bases; junction bases outside the gene matches: 6. Germline V gene lookup returns CDR1 MNHEY and CDR2 SMNVEV (reference sequence). The CDR3 length is 15 residues. This CDR3 reads CASSTGTGVHYGYTF. CDR3 DNA: TGTGCCAGCAGTACCGGGACAGGGGTCCACTATGGCTACACCTTC.

This clone was counted a single time. The V gene is TRBV24-1, the J gene TRBJ2-3, with 9 bases identical to TRBD2. J was trimmed by 1 base and V by 5 bases; bases with no gene match: 6. There are 16 residues in the CDR3. Germline-derived CDR1 and CDR2 are KGHDR and SFDVKD. CDR3 region: CATSAPQRGGTDTQYF. Here the CDR3 DNA reads TGTGCCACCAGTGCTCCTCAGCGGGGGGGCACAGATACGCAGTATTTT.

This clone was recorded a few times. The chain recombines TRBV30 with TRBJ2-1; TRBD1 aligns across 7 bases. The CDR3 is 15 residues long. Trimming at V came to 4 bases and at J to 4 bases, leaving 10 bases not matched to a gene. The V gene's germline CDR1 is GTSNPN and CDR2 SVGIG (reference sequence). The CDR3 sequence is CAWIVAGGGYNEQFF. The CDR3 coding sequence is TGTGCCTGGATTGTTGCAGGGGGTGGGTACAATGAGCAGTTCTTC.

This clone turned up a few times. The V and J genes are TRBV7-9 and TRBJ2-7; 7 bases match TRBD1. This CDR3 has 15 residues. Germline CDR1 SEHNR, CDR2 FQNEAQ (reference sequence). V lost 5 bases, J lost 1 base, and 8 bases stayed unmatched. CDR3 amino acids: CASSRTGMGSYEQYF. CDR3 coding DNA: TGTGCCAGCAGCCGGACAGGAATGGGATCCTACGAGCAGTACTTC.

This chain uses TRBV3-1 (or the pseudogene TRBV3-2) with TRBJ2-3; 10 bases agree with TRBD2. This CDR3 contains 17 residues. Germline V gene data show CDR1 as LGHDT and CDR2 as YNNKEL (reference sequence). The trim removed 3 bases at V and 2 bases at J, leaving 8 bases unmatched. For the CDR3, the DNA is TGTGCCAGCAGCCAGCCCTGGACTAGCGGAGCCACAGATACGCAGTATTTT. Its protein is CASSQPWTSGATDTQYF.

The chain recombines TRBV24-1 with TRBJ2-2; TRBD1 agrees at 7 bases. CDR3 length: 14 amino acids. Per germline, CDR1 KGHDR and CDR2 SFDVKD. Trimming took 7 bases from V and 5 from J; bases not matched to a gene: 6. The CDR3 bases are TGTGCCACCAGGGGGGACAGATTAACCGGGGAGCTGTTTTTT. It translates to CATRGDRLTGELFF.

The rearrangement joins TRBV3-1 (or the pseudogene TRBV3-2) to TRBJ1-4, with D maybe TRBD1 (6 bases). Germline values: CDR1 LGHDT, CDR2 YNNKEL (reference sequence). The CDR3 has 13 residues. Trimming took 3 bases from V and 14 from J, leaving 16 bases between them. CDR3 sequence reads: CASSQEAVGQLFF. The CDR3 nucleotides are TGTGCCAGCAGCCAGGAGGCTGTAGGACAGCTGTTTTTT.

This clone has only a few counts. The CDR3 DNA follows: TGCAGCGCAACCCTTGGACAGGGCACAGATACGCAGTATTTT. This gives the protein CSATLGQGTDTQYF. J is TRBJ2-3 and V is TRBV29-1; 7 bases are shared with TRBD1. The V gene end was trimmed by 7 bases and the J gene end by 1 base; junction bases not matched to a gene: 8. The germline gives CDR1 SQVTM, CDR2 ANQGSEA. This CDR3 has 14 residues.

The chain is built from TRBV19 and TRBJ1-6; 7 bases align to TRBD1. V gave up 8 bases and J gave up 6 bases; unmatched junction bases: 4. The germline CDR1 and CDR2 sequences are LNHDA and SQIVND (reference sequence). The CDR3 is made up of 13 amino acids. CDR3 DNA sequence: TGTGCCAGTGCCGGGACAGCTAATTCACCCCTCCACTTT. Translation gives CASAGTANSPLHF.

The J gene is TRBJ1-4, the V gene TRBV7-8; D gene uncertain. This CDR3 is built from 13 residues. Trimming cost V 5 bases and J 6 bases, with 10 bases left between them. CDR1 SGHVS and CDR2 FQNEAQ come from the germline V gene. DNA of the CDR3: TGTGCCAGCAGCCCCGAGGCGTATGAAAAACTGTTTTTT. Translating it yields CASSPEAYEKLFF.

This chain connects TRBV20-1 to TRBJ2-7; possibly TRBD1 for D (6 bases). The ends were cut back, 3 bases at V and 0 bases at J, with 12 bases in the middle. CDR3 length: 14 residues. CDR1 is DFQATT, CDR2 SNEGSKA, per germline (reference sequence). The CDR3 DNA follows: TGCAGTGCTAGTTCCGGACAGTACTCCTACGAGCAGTACTTC. As protein: CSASSGQYSYEQYF.

The chain links TRBV19 to TRBJ2-7; 8 bases fit TRBD2. V shed 3 bases, J shed 5 bases, and the junction held 3 bases outside the gene matches. Germline CDR1 and CDR2: LNHDA and SQIVND (reference sequence). The CDR3 covers 13 residues. The CDR3, as DNA: TGTGCCAGTAGTATCCTCGGGAGGGACGAGCAGTACTTC. Translated: CASSILGRDEQYF.

CDR3 region: CASSSRQGARPQHF. CDR3 nucleotide sequence: TGTGCCAGCAGCTCCAGACAGGGAGCACGGCCCCAGCATTTT. V and J are TRBV7-9 and TRBJ1-5; 7 bases map to TRBD1. Germline lookup yields CDR1 SEHNR and CDR2 FQNEAQ (reference sequence). This CDR3 has 14 residues. The junction had 9 bases not matched to a gene; V was cut back by 4 bases and J by 9 bases.

This clone showed up many times. The chain joins TRBV29-1 to TRBJ2-7, with D maybe TRBD2 (6 bases). CDR3 length equals 12 residues. Per the germline V gene, CDR1 is SQVTM and CDR2 is ANQGSEA. Trimming cost V 4 bases and J 7 bases, with 14 bases left between them. The DNA of the CDR3 is TGCAGCGTTGCGCTTGGAGGGCGTGAGCAGTACTTC. Protein sequence: CSVALGGREQYF.

The rearrangement joins TRBV6-1 to TRBJ1-5; D possibly corresponds to TRBD1 (6 bases). CDR1 and CDR2 from the germline V gene are MNHNS and SASEGT. V was pared by 5 bases and J by 0 bases, with 11 bases between. This CDR3 contains 15 residues. The CDR3 sequence: CASSWTAYSNQPQHF. The CDR3 nucleotides are TGTGCCAGCAGTTGGACAGCCTATAGCAATCAGCCCCAGCATTTT.

The chain combines TRBV3-1 (or the pseudogene TRBV3-2) with TRBJ2-3; TRBD2 is a possible D gene (5 bases). This CDR3 region has 12 residues. V shed 11 bases and J shed 2 bases, with 11 bases lying between them. Germline assignment: CDR1 LGHDT and CDR2 YNNKEL (reference sequence). In DNA form, the CDR3 reads TGTGCCTCTTTGGACTTCACAGATACGCAGTATTTT. Translation gives CASLDFTDTQYF.